This T cell receptor beta chain was identified in a study of blood T cell repertoires in COVID-19. Study at large: The study drew acute and convalescent COVID-19 samples from the United States, Italy and Spain. PBMCs, B-cell-depleted T cells, or T cells provided the cDNA or gDNA that made up the material.

Seattle participants joined during active infection and were tracked over time. This clone has just a few counts. Original handling: Using reference gene primer amplification, nucleated cell counts were estimated. TCRdb's table, derived via immunoSEQ multiplex PCR, lists solely in-frame clones and lacks some. Clone size and V and J calls were adopted from that table, with D and trimming inferred from the DNA. The sample holds some 210,000 clones, 90% to 95% seen once. Sequencing was carried out using peripheral blood. The source is a man between 60 and 70 years old with COVID-19, enrolled during active disease.

DNA of the CDR3: TGTGCCAGCAGCTCCTACAATCAGCCCCAGCATTTT. Translated, it gives CASSSYNQPQHF. This chain links TRBV7-2 with TRBJ1-5; D remains unclear. The V end was cut by 4 bases, the J end by 3 bases, with 4 bases between. Germline CDR1 reads SGHTA; CDR2 reads FQGNSA. The CDR3 runs 12 residues.